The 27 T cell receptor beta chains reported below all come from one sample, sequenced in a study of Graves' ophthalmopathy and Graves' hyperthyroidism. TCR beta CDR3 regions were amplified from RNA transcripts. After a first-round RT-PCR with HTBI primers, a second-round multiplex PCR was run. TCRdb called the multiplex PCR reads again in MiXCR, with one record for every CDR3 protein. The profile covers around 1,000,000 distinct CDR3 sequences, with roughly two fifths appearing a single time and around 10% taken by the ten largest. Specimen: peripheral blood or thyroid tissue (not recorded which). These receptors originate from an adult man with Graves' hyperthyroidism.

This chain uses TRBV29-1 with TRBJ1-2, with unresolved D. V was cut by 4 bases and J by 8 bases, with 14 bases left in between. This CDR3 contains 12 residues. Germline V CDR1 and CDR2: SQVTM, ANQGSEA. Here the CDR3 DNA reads TGCAGCGTTGTTTTAAGCGGAGGGGGCTACACCTTC. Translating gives CSVVLSGGGYTF.

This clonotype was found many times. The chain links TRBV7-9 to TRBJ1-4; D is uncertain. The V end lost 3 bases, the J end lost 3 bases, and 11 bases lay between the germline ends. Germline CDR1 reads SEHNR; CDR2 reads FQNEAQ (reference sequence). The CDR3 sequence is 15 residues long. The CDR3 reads CASSFGEGPNEKLFF. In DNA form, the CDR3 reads TGTGCCAGCAGCTTCGGGGAAGGTCCTAATGAAAAACTGTTTTTT.

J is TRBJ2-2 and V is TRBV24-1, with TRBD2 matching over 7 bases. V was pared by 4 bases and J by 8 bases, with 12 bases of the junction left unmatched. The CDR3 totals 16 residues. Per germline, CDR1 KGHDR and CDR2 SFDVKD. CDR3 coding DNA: TGTGCCACCAGTGACTCCCTAGCGGTCAGAACGGGGGAGCTGTTTTTT. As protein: CATSDSLAVRTGELFF.

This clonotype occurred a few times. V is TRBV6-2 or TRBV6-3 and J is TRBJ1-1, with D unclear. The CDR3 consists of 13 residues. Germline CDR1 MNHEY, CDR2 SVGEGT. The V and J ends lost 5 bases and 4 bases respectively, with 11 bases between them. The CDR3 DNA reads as TGTGCCAGCAGTCTCCCGGTGGTCACTGAAGCTTTCTTT. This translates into CASSLPVVTEAFF.

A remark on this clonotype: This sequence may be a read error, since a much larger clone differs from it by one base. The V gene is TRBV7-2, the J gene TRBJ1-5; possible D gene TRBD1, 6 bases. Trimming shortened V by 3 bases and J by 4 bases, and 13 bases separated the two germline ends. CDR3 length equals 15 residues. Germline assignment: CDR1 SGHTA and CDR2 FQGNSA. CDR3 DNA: TGTGCCAGCAGCTTTCGGGGGGCGGATAATCAGCCCCAGCATTTT. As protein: CASSFRGADNQPQHF.

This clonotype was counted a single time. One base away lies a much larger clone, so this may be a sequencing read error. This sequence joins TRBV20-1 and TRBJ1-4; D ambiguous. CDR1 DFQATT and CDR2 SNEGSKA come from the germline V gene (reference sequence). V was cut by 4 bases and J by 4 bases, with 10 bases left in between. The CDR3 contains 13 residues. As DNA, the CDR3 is TGCAGTGCTACGGGCACATATAATGAAAAACTGTTTTTT. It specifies CSATGTYNEKLFF.

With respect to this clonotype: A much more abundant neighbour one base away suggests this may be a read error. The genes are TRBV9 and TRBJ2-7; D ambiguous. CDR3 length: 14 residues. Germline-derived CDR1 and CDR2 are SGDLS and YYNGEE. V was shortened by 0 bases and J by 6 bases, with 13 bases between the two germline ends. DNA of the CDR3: TGTGCCAGCAGCGTAGGTACAGTAGGTTGCGAGCAGTACTTC. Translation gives CASSVGTVGCEQYF.

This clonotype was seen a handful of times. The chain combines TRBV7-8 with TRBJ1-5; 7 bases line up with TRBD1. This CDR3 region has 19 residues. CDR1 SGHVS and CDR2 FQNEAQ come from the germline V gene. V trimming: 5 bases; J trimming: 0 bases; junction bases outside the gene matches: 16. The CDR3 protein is CASSPTGIQLHYSNQPQHF. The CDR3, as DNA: TGTGCCAGCAGCCCGACAGGGATTCAACTCCATTATAGCAATCAGCCCCAGCATTTT.

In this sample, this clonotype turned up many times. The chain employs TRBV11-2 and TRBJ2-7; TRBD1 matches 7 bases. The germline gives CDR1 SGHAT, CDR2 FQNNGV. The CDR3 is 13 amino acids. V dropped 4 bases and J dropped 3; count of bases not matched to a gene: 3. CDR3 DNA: TGTGCCAGCAGCTCAAACAGGGGCTACGAGCAGTACTTC. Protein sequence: CASSSNRGYEQYF.

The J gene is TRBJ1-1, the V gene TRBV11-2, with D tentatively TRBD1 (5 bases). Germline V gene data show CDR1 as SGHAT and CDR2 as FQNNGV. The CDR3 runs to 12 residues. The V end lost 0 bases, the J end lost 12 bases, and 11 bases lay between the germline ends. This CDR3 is CASSLEKGSTFF. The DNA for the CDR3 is TGTGCCAGCAGCTTAGAAAAGGGGTCGACTTTCTTT. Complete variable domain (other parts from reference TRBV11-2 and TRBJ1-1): EAGVAQSPRYKIIEKRQSVAFWCNPISGHATLYWYQQILGQGPKLLIQFQNNGVVDDSQLPKDRFSAERLKGVDSTLKIQPAKLEDSAVYLCASSLEKGSTFFGQGTRLTVV.

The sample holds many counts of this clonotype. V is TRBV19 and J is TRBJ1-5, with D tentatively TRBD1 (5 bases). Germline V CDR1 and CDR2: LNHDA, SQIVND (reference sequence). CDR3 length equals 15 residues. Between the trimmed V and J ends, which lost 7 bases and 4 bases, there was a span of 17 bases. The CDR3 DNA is TGTGCCAGTACCTCACCGGGACCGTCTAATCAGCCCCAGCATTTT. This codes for CASTSPGPSNQPQHF.

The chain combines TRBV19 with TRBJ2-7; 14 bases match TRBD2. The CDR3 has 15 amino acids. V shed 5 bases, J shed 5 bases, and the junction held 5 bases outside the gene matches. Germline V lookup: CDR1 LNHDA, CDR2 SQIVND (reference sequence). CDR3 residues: CASSGTSGSGDEQYF. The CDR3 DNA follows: TGTGCCAGTAGTGGGACTAGCGGGAGTGGCGACGAGCAGTACTTC.

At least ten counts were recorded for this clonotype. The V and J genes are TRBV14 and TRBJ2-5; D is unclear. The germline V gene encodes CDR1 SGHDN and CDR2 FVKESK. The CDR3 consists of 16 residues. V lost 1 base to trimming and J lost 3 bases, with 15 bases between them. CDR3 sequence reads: CASSQGRRAVEETQYF. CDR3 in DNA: TGTGCCAGCAGCCAAGGCCGACGGGCAGTCGAAGAGACCCAGTACTTC. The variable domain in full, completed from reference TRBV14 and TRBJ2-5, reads EAGVTQFPSHSVIEKGQTVTLRCDPISGHDNLYWYRRVMGKEIKFLLHFVKESKQDESGMPNNRFLAERTGGTYSTLKVQPAELEDSGVYFCASSQGRRAVEETQYFGPGTRLLVL.

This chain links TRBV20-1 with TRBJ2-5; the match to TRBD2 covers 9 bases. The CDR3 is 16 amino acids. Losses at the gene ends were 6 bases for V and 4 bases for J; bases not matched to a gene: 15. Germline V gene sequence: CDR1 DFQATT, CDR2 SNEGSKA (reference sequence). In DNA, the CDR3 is TGCAGTGCCCAGGGGGGGACTAGCAGGGGAACAGAGACCCAGTACTTC. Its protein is CSAQGGTSRGTETQYF.

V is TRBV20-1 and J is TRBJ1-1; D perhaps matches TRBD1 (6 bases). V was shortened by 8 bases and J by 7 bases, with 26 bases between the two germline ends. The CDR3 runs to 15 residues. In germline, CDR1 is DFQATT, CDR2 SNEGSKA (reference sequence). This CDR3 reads CSNPSSGGLGIEAFF. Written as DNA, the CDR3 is TGCAGTAACCCATCAAGCGGGGGGCTTGGCATTGAAGCTTTCTTT.

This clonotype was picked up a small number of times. The CDR3 reads CASSHRTESYEQYF. Written as DNA, the CDR3 is TGTGCCAGCAGCCATCGGACAGAGTCCTACGAGCAGTACTTC. The chain combines TRBV3-1 with TRBJ2-7, with D maybe TRBD1 (6 bases). Germline CDR1 LGHDT, CDR2 YNNKEL (reference sequence). V was trimmed by 3 bases and J by 1 base, leaving 10 bases between them. There are 14 residues in the CDR3.

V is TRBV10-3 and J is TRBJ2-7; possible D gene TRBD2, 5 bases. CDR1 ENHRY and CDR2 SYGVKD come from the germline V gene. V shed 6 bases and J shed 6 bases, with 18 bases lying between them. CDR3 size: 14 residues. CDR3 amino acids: CAIRPGVKSLEQYF. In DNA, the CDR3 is TGTGCCATCAGGCCCGGGGTAAAGTCTCTCGAGCAGTACTTC.

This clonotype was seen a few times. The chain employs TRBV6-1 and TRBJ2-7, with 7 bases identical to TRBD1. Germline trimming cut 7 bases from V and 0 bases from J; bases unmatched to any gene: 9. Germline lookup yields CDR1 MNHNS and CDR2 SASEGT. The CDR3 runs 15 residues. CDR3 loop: CASNLGGSGSYEQYF. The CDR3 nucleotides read TGTGCCAGCAACCTAGGGGGCTCGGGCTCCTACGAGCAGTACTTC.

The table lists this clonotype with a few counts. In nucleotides, the CDR3 is TGCAGCGTTGAACCTGGTCACCTCGGGGATACGCAGTATTTT. Protein sequence: CSVEPGHLGDTQYF. The rearrangement joins TRBV29-1 to TRBJ2-3; D ambiguous. The germline V and J ends were trimmed by 2 bases and 6 bases, with 15 bases remaining between them. The CDR3 is 14 amino acids. Germline V CDR1 and CDR2: SQVTM, ANQGSEA.

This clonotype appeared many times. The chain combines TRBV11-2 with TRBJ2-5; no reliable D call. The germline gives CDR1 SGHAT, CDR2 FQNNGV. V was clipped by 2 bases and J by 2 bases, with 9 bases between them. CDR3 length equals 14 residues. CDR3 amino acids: CASSLPYRQETQYF. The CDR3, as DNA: TGTGCCAGCAGCTTACCGTACAGACAAGAGACCCAGTACTTC.

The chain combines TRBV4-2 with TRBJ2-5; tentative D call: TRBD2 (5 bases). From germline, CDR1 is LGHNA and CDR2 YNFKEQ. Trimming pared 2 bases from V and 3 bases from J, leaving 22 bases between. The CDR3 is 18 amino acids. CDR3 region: CASSQRVSLGSEKETQYF. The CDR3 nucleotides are TGTGCCAGCAGCCAAAGGGTCTCTCTGGGGAGCGAGAAAGAGACCCAGTACTTC.

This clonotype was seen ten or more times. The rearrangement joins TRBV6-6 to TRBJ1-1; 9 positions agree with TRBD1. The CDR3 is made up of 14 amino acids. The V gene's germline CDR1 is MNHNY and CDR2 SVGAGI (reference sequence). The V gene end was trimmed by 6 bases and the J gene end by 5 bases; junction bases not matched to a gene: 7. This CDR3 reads CASRTGGESTEAFF. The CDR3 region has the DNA TGTGCCAGCAGAACAGGGGGCGAGAGTACTGAAGCTTTCTTT.

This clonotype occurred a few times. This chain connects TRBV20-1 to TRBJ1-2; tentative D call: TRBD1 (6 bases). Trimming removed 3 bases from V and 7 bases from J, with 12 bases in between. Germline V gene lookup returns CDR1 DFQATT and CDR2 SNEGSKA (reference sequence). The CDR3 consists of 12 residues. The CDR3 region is CSASPGHLGYTF. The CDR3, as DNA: TGCAGTGCTAGCCCGGGACACCTTGGCTACACCTTC.

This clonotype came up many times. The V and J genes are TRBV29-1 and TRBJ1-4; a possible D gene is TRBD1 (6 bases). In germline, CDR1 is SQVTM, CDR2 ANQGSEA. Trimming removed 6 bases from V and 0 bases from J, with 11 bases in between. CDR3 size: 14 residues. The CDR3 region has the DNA TGCAGCGTGGCCTGGACAGCAACTAATGAAAAACTGTTTTTT. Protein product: CSVAWTATNEKLFF.

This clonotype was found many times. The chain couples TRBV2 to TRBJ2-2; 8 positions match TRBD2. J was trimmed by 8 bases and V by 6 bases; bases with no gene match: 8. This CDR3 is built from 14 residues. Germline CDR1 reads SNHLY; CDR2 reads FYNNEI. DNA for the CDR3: TGTGCCAGCAGCTCGGCGGGAGGCGGGGGGGAGCTGTTTTTT. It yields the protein CASSSAGGGGELFF.

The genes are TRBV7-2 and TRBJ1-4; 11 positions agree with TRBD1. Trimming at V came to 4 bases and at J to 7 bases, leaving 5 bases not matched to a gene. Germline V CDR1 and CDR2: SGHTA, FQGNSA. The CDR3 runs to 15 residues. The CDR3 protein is CASSYRTGGSEKLFF. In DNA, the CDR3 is TGTGCCAGCAGCTACCGGACAGGGGGCAGTGAAAAACTGTTTTTT.

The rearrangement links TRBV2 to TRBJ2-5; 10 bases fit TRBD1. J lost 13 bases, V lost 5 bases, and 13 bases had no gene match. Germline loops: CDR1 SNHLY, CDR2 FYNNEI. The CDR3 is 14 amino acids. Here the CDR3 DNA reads TGTGCCAGCAGTAACCCCGGGACAGGGGAAAGTTGGTACTTC. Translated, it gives CASSNPGTGESWYF. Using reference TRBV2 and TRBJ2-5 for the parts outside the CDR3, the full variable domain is EPEVTQTPSHQVTQMGQEVILRCVPISNHLYFYWYRQILGQKVEFLVSFYNNEISEKSEIFDDQFSVERPDGSNFTLKIRSTKLEDSAMYFCASSNPGTGESWYFGPGTRLLVL.